The source of this T cell receptor beta chain is a study of identical twins. MiXCR, applied by TCRdb to the 5' RACE reads, yields one record per CDR3 protein. The table lists about 470,000 distinct CDR3 sequences, roughly a quarter of them singletons. This CDR3 has 14 residues. With 3 bases removed from V and 9 bases from J, the gap between germline ends came to 15 bases. The germline gives CDR1 DFQATT, CDR2 SNEGSKA (reference sequence). This same sample was also taken into another study, of T cells expressing NK-cell markers.

The chain carries TRBV20-1 and TRBJ1-6; TRBD1 might be the D (6 bases). The clonotype comes from a woman aged 18-29 years in good health. Sequencing input: CD4+ T cells sorted from blood. DNA for the CDR3: TGCAGTGCTAGGTGGGCCCGAGGGGGTTCACCCCTCCACTTT. Its translation: CSARWARGGSPLHF.